Here is one TCR beta chain with its context. The data derive from a study of blood T cell repertoires in COVID-19. Study overall: The cDNA or gDNA used as material had been derived from T cells, B-cell-depleted T cells, or PBMCs.

This CDR3 region has 14 residues. V was trimmed by 7 bases and J by 2 bases, leaving 12 bases between them. Per the germline V gene, CDR1 is LGHNT and CDR2 is FRNRAP. Profiling relied on immunoSEQ multiplex PCR, and the TCRdb table lists in-frame clones only, not all of them. The table includes tens of thousands of clones, about 86% detected once. The sample taken for sequencing was peripheral blood. The chain links TRBV12-5 to TRBJ1-5; unclear D gene. The receptor's source is a woman aged 60 to 75 with acute or convalescent COVID-19. The CDR3 loop is CASAPGDRNQPQHF. The CDR3 DNA is TGTGCTAGTGCCCCCGGGGATCGCAATCAGCCCCAGCATTTT.